The 29 T cell receptor beta chains in this list originate from one sample, sequenced in a study of T cell responses to AZD1222 COVID-19 vaccine. The data were produced by immunoSEQ multiplex PCR, yet TCRdb's version contains in-frame clones alone and is incomplete. The repertoire holds over 45,000 clones, with approximately 85% as singletons. The material was peripheral blood, obtained on day 0 of AZD1222 vaccination. All receptors derive from an adult in good health.

The rearrangement joins TRBV27 to TRBJ2-1; D gene ambiguous. The CDR3 length is 15 residues. The germline V gene encodes CDR1 MNHEY and CDR2 SMNVEV (reference sequence). Trimming pared 7 bases from V and 2 bases from J, leaving 15 bases between. CDR3 amino acids: CASTLTGPPYNEQFF. The CDR3 DNA sequence: TGTGCCAGCACCCTAACCGGTCCCCCCTACAATGAGCAGTTCTTC.

The chain employs TRBV6-5 and TRBJ1-1; D ambiguous. The V gene lost 8 bases and the J gene lost 4 bases, with 14 bases spanning the gap. The CDR3 runs 13 residues. Looked up from germline, CDR1 is MNHEY and CDR2 is SVGAGI. CDR3 nucleotides: TGTGCCAGCCGCCCGTCGGAGTTCACTGAAGCTTTCTTT. Protein: CASRPSEFTEAFF.

This clone appeared many times. This chain uses TRBV30 with TRBJ1-1; D not resolved. Germline CDR1 and CDR2: GTSNPN and SVGIG (reference sequence). Trimming took 0 bases from V and 3 from J, leaving 8 bases between them. CDR3 length: 13 residues. The chain's CDR3 is CAWSVDRDTEAFF. As DNA, the CDR3 is TGTGCCTGGAGTGTAGATCGGGACACTGAAGCTTTCTTT.

To note about this clone: The sample contains more than one DNA sequence encoding this CDR3. The chain uses TRBV19 and TRBJ2-3; D assignment may be TRBD1 or TRBD2 (5 bases each). Germline V CDR1 and CDR2: LNHDA, SQIVND (reference sequence). This CDR3 contains 14 residues. V was pared by 4 bases and J by 1 base, with 9 bases between. This CDR3 is CASSSQGGTDTQYF. The CDR3 DNA reads as TGTGCCAGTAGTAGCCAGGGAGGCACAGATACGCAGTATTTT. Complete variable domain (other parts from reference TRBV19 and TRBJ2-3): DGGITQSPKYLFRKEGQNVTLSCEQNLNHDAMYWYRQDPGQGLRLIYYSQIVNDFQKGDIAEGYSVSREKKESFPLTVTSAQKNPTAFYLCASSSQGGTDTQYFGPGTRLTVL.

J is TRBJ1-1 and V is TRBV9, with D maybe TRBD1 (5 bases). This CDR3 has 16 amino acids. Trimming pared 0 bases from V and 0 bases from J, leaving 12 bases between. CDR1 and CDR2 (germline): SGDLS, YYNGEE. DNA for the CDR3: TGTGCCAGCAGCGTAGATTCGGAGGGGATGAACACTGAAGCTTTCTTT. It encodes CASSVDSEGMNTEAFF.

This chain connects TRBV15 to TRBJ2-3; possible D gene TRBD2, 5 bases. Germline CDR1 and CDR2: LNHNV and YYDKDF (reference sequence). Trimming stripped 1 base from V and 2 bases from J, with 19 bases between. This CDR3 is 18 amino acids long. The CDR3 bases are TGTGCCACCAGCAGAGGGCATTGGGGTAGCGAAAACACAGATACGCAGTATTTT. Its protein product is CATSRGHWGSENTDTQYF.

The chain carries TRBV14 and TRBJ1-6, with 10 bases that match TRBD1. With V trimmed by 2 bases and J by 0 bases, 16 bases remained unmatched. The germline V gene encodes CDR1 SGHDN and CDR2 FVKESK. This CDR3 region has 22 residues. CDR3 sequence reads: CASSQFSFKGQGTHSYNSPLHF. CDR3 nucleotides: TGTGCCAGCAGCCAATTTTCATTCAAGGGACAGGGGACTCACTCCTATAATTCACCCCTCCACTTT.

The chain employs TRBV2 and TRBJ2-3, with a tentative D call TRBD1 (6 bases). The CDR3 runs to 16 residues. From germline, CDR1 is SNHLY and CDR2 FYNNEI. V lost 6 bases and J lost 2, with 18 bases in between. DNA of the CDR3: TGTGCCAGCAGCCGGAACAGGGCTAAAAACACAGATACGCAGTATTTT. Translation gives CASSRNRAKNTDTQYF.

This clone appeared a single time. This chain links TRBV23-1 with TRBJ2-1; TRBD1 matches 8 bases. TRBV23-1 is annotated as an ORF whose role is uncertain. V lost 3 bases to trimming and J lost 6 bases; unmatched junction nucleotides: 7. The CDR3 extends over 15 amino acids. The CDR3 region has the DNA TGCGCCAGCAGTCACTCTCGGACAGGGTGCAATGAGCAGTTCTTC. Its protein is CASSHSRTGCNEQFF.

J is TRBJ1-4 and V is TRBV4-1, with a possible D match to TRBD1 (5 bases). The CDR3 has 15 residues. In germline, CDR1 is MGHRA, CDR2 YSYEKL. Deletions cut 0 bases from V and 8 bases from J, with 13 bases between. CDR3 in amino acids: CASSQEWTKGEKLFF. CDR3 coding DNA: TGCGCCAGCAGCCAAGAATGGACAAAGGGGGAAAAACTGTTTTTT.

The rearrangement uses TRBV7-9 and TRBJ1-2; D gene unclear. Trimming took 5 bases from V and 7 from J, leaving 14 bases between them. The CDR3 consists of 13 residues. CDR1 is SEHNR, CDR2 FQNEAQ, per germline (reference sequence). This CDR3 is CASSPPGLSGYTF. In nucleotides, the CDR3 is TGTGCCAGCAGCCCGCCGGGTTTGAGTGGCTACACCTTC.

This chain uses TRBV9 with TRBJ1-2; 9 bases align to TRBD1. Germline V gene lookup returns CDR1 SGDLS and CDR2 YYNGEE. Germline trimming cut 4 bases from V and 6 bases from J; bases unmatched to any gene: 7. The CDR3 has 14 residues. The CDR3 sequence: CASSPSGQGHGYTF. Here the CDR3 DNA reads TGTGCCAGCAGCCCCTCCGGACAGGGGCATGGCTACACCTTC.

The chain uses TRBV27 and TRBJ1-6; D remains ambiguous. The CDR3 is 16 amino acids. V was shortened by 4 bases and J by 6 bases, with 16 bases between the two germline ends. Germline lookup yields CDR1 MNHEY and CDR2 SMNVEV (reference sequence). CDR3 sequence (DNA): TGTGCCAGCAGTTCGTTCCGAGGAGAACGTAATTCACCCCTCCACTTT. Protein sequence: CASSSFRGERNSPLHF.

The CDR3 DNA reads TGTGCCAGTAACGCAGGGGGGTTGGGCACCGGGGAGCTGTTTTTT. Translated: CASNAGGLGTGELFF. V gene TRBV19 combines with J gene TRBJ2-2; the D gene is possibly TRBD1 (7 bases). V lost 7 bases, J lost 4 bases, and 16 bases lay in between. The germline CDR1 and CDR2 sequences are LNHDA and SQIVND (reference sequence). The CDR3 has 15 residues.

The chain is built from TRBV5-1 and TRBJ2-3; a possible D gene is TRBD2 (6 bases). V was pared by 6 bases and J by 0 bases, with 14 bases between. CDR1 SGHRS and CDR2 YFSETQ come from the germline V gene. The CDR3 consists of 15 residues. Written as DNA, the CDR3 is TGCGCCAGCACCACGAATGGGGGGAGCACAGATACGCAGTATTTT. Amino acid sequence: CASTTNGGSTDTQYF.

The J gene is TRBJ1-1, the V gene TRBV3-1 (or the pseudogene TRBV3-2), with 8 nucleotides matching TRBD1. The V segment lost 4 bases and the J segment 7 bases; nucleotides outside the gene matches: 5. CDR1 is LGHDT and CDR2 is YNNKEL in the germline V gene (reference sequence). The CDR3 spans 13 residues. Here the CDR3 DNA reads TGTGCCAGCAGCCGGAGACAGGGGAGTGAAGCTTTCTTT. It codes for CASSRRQGSEAFF.

The V and J genes are TRBV2 and TRBJ1-5; D possibly corresponds to TRBD1 (6 bases). Germline V gene data show CDR1 as SNHLY and CDR2 as FYNNEI. There are 15 residues in the CDR3. V dropped 4 bases and J dropped 6 bases, with 16 bases sitting between them. The CDR3 DNA sequence: TGTGCCAGCAGTGGATGGGGGGGCGGTTTTCAGCCCCAGCATTTT. It yields the protein CASSGWGGGFQPQHF.

This chain links TRBV18 with TRBJ2-3; 8 bases are shared with TRBD1. V gave up 8 bases and J gave up 8 bases; unmatched junction bases: 6. CDR1 and CDR2 (germline): KGHSH, LQKENI. The CDR3 is 12 residues long. Written as DNA, the CDR3 is TGTGCCAGCGCGTTACAGGGGGGTACGCAGTATTTT. Translated, it gives CASALQGGTQYF.

Note on this clone: Sequence at one end of the junction differs from germline and may be a read error. This chain uses TRBV14 with TRBJ2-7; D not resolved. The CDR3 runs to 16 residues. In germline, CDR1 is SGHDN, CDR2 FVKESK. The CDR3 DNA reads TGTGCCAGCAGCCATAGGCCGGTCCTCGGGTCCTCCGAGCAGTACTTC. This gives the protein CASSHRPVLGSSEQYF.

The V and J genes are TRBV15 and TRBJ2-5; tentatively, D is TRBD1 (5 bases). Germline CDR1 reads LNHNV; CDR2 reads YYDKDF (reference sequence). Deletions cut 5 bases from V and 2 bases from J, with 12 bases between. The CDR3 extends over 14 amino acids. The CDR3 nucleotides read TGTGCCACCAGCGGTAGACAGATACAAGAGACCCAGTACTTC. Translation: CATSGRQIQETQYF.

DNA of the CDR3: TGTGCCAGCAGTACTAGCGGGGGGGCCACAGATACGCAGTATTTT. Encoded protein: CASSTSGGATDTQYF. The gene calls are TRBV6-4 and TRBJ2-3; TRBD2 matches 13 bases. Looked up from germline, CDR1 is MRHNA and CDR2 is SNTAGT. V lost 5 bases and J lost 2; bases outside the gene matches: 1. This CDR3 is built from 15 residues.

The V gene is TRBV30, the J gene TRBJ1-4; D might be TRBD1 (6 bases). Germline V lookup: CDR1 GTSNPN, CDR2 SVGIG (reference sequence). V was cut by 5 bases and J by 4 bases, with 11 bases left in between. The CDR3 sequence is 13 residues long. Here the CDR3 DNA reads TGTGCCTGGGCACAGGGTTATAATGAAAAACTGTTTTTT. Translation: CAWAQGYNEKLFF.

The chain is built from TRBV5-1 and TRBJ1-4, with 7 positions matching TRBD1. CDR1 is SGHRS and CDR2 is YFSETQ in the germline V gene. With V trimmed by 4 bases and J by 5 bases, 5 bases remained unmatched. The CDR3 sequence is 14 residues long. The CDR3 is CASSRTGPNEKLFF. In DNA, the CDR3 is TGCGCCAGCAGCAGGACAGGCCCCAATGAAAAACTGTTTTTT.

The rearrangement uses TRBV9 and TRBJ1-2; D possibly corresponds to TRBD1 (5 bases). Trimming removed 0 bases from V and 1 base from J, with 13 bases in between. Germline-derived CDR1 and CDR2 are SGDLS and YYNGEE. The CDR3 is 16 residues long. The CDR3 loop is CASSVGGGRGNYGYTF. The CDR3 DNA follows: TGTGCCAGCAGCGTAGGCGGCGGTAGGGGTAACTATGGCTACACCTTC.

The chain joins TRBV10-3 to TRBJ2-5; D is perhaps TRBD2 (7 bases). This CDR3 comprises 13 residues. V was trimmed by 4 bases and J by 5 bases, leaving 11 bases between them. Germline assignment: CDR1 ENHRY and CDR2 SYGVKD. The CDR3, as DNA: TGTGCCATCAGTGGGGGGGGCCGTGAGACCCAGTACTTC. Residues: CAISGGGRETQYF.

DNA for the CDR3: TGTGCCACTCAACGGGACAGGGGGCACGAGCAGTACTTC. Translation gives CATQRDRGHEQYF. The chain joins TRBV6-5 to TRBJ2-7; TRBD1 aligns across 12 bases. The germline CDR1 and CDR2 sequences are MNHEY and SVGAGI. J gave up 5 bases and V 10 bases, and 6 bases lay outside the gene matches. The CDR3 covers 13 residues.

The chain uses TRBV11-2 and TRBJ1-3, with TRBD1 as a possible D gene (5 bases). The CDR3 has 17 amino acids. CDR1 is SGHAT and CDR2 is FQNNGV in the germline V gene. Trimming cost V 5 bases and J 0 bases, with 17 bases left between them. CDR3 sequence: CASSPQVYGASGNTIYF. The CDR3 DNA is TGTGCCAGCAGCCCACAGGTATACGGGGCCTCTGGAAACACCATATATTTT.

V is TRBV4-1 and J is TRBJ2-7; D might be TRBD1 (6 bases). This CDR3 has 14 residues. Deletions cut 1 base from V and 3 bases from J, with 10 bases between. The germline gives CDR1 MGHRA, CDR2 YSYEKL. The CDR3 is CASSQAGTYYEQYF. CDR3 bases: TGCGCCAGCAGCCAAGCCGGGACATACTACGAGCAGTACTTC.

The chain links TRBV7-6 to TRBJ1-4, with 10 bases fitting TRBD1. This CDR3 has 15 amino acids. The V segment lost 5 bases and the J segment 7 bases; nucleotides outside the gene matches: 7. Germline values: CDR1 SGHVS, CDR2 FNYEAQ. The CDR3 nucleotides are TGTGCCAGCAGCGACAGGGGGCGGGGGTTTGAAAAACTGTTTTTT. Residues: CASSDRGRGFEKLFF.